This TCR beta chain originates from a study of blood T cell repertoires in COVID-19. Study as a whole: Acute and convalescent COVID-19 samples came from the United States, Italy and Spain. In each case, the material was cDNA or gDNA derived from T cells, B-cell-depleted T cells, or PBMCs.

Clones were read by immunoSEQ multiplex PCR, and TCRdb kept only the in-frame ones, dropping some. In the table there are nearly 110,000 clones, approximately 84% of which are singletons. This clone appeared once. This TCR derives from a human donor in a cohort sampled during active COVID-19. Source material: peripheral blood.

The CDR3 sequence is CASTPPGLAGGEQYF. CDR3 sequence (DNA): TGTGCCTCCACTCCCCCGGGACTAGCGGGAGGCGAGCAGTACTTC. The chain employs TRBV28 and TRBJ2-7, with 15 bases aligning to TRBD2. CDR3 length: 15 residues. Losses at the gene ends were 11 bases for V and 6 bases for J; bases not matched to a gene: 11. Looked up from germline, CDR1 is MDHEN and CDR2 is SYDVKM.